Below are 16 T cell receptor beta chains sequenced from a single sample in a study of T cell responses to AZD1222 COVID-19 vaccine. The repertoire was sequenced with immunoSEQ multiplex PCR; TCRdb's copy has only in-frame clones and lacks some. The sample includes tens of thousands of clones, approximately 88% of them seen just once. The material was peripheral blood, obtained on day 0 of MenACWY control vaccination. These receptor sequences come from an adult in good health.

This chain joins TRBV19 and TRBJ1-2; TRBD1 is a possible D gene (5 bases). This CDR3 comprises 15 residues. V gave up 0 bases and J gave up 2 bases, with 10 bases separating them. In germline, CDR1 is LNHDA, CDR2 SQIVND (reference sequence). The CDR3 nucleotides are TGTGCCAGTAGTATAGATCGGGGGATCAACTATGGCTACACCTTC. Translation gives CASSIDRGINYGYTF.

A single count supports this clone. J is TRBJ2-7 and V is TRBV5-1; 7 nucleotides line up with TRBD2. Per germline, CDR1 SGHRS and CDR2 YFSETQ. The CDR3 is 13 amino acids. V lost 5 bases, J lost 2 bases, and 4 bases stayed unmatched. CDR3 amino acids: CASRAGDAYEQYF. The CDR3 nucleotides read TGCGCCAGCAGGGCGGGGGACGCCTACGAGCAGTACTTC.

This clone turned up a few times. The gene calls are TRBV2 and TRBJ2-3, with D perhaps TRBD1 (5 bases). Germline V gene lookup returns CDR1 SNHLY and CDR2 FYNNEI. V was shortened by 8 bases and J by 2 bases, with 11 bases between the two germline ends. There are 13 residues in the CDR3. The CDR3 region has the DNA TGTGCCAGCCCGAGACAGAACACAGATACGCAGTATTTT. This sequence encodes CASPRQNTDTQYF.

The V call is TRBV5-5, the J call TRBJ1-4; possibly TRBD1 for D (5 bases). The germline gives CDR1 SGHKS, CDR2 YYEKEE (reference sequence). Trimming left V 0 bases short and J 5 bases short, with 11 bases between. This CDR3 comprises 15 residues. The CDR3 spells CASSLVRGGNEKLFF. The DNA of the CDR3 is TGTGCCAGCAGCTTGGTTCGGGGGGGAAATGAAAAACTGTTTTTT.

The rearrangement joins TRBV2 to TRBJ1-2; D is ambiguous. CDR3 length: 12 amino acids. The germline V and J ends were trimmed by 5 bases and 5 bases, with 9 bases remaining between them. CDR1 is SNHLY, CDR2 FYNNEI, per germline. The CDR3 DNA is TGTGCCAGCAGTAGCGACACGTATGGCTACACCTTC. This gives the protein CASSSDTYGYTF.

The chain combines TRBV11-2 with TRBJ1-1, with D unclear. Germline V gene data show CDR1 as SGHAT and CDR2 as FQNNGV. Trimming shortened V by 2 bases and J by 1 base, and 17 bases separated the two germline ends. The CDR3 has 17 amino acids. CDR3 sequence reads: CASSLPTYYTPNTEAFF. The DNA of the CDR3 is TGTGCCAGCAGCTTACCGACTTATTACACCCCGAACACTGAAGCTTTCTTT.

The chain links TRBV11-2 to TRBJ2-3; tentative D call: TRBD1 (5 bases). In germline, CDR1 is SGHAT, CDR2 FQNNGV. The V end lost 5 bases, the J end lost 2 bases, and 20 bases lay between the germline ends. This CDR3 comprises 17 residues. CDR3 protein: CASSLDQGSRATDTQYF. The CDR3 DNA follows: TGTGCCAGCAGCCTCGACCAGGGATCTCGAGCCACAGATACGCAGTATTTT.

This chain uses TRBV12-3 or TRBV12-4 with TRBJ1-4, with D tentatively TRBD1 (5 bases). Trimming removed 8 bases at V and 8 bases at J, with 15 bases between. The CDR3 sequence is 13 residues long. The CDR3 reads CASPTGTGEKLFF. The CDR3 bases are TGTGCCAGCCCTACCGGGACTGGCGAAAAACTGTTTTTT.

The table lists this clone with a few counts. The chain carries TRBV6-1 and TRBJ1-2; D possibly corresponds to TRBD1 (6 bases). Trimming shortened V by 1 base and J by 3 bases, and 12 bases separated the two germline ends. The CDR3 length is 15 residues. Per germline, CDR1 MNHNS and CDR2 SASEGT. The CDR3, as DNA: TGTGCCAGCAGTGAAGGATTCGGACAGTACTATGGCTACACCTTC. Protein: CASSEGFGQYYGYTF.

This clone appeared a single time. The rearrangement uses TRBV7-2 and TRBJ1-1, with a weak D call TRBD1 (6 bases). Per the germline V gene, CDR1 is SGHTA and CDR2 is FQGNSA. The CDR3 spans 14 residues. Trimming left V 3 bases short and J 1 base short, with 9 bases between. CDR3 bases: TGTGCCAGCAGCTTTCAGGGGACGAACACTGAAGCTTTCTTT. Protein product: CASSFQGTNTEAFF.

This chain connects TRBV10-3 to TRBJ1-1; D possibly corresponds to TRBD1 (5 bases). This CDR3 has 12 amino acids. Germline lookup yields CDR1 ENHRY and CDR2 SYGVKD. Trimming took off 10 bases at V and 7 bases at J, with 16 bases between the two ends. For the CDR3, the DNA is TGTGCCACCGTAATCCAGGGCGGTGAAGCTTTCTTT. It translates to CATVIQGGEAFF.

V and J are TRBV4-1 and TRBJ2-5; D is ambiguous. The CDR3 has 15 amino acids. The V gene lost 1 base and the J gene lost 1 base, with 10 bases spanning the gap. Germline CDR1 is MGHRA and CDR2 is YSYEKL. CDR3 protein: CASSQVPGLQETQYF. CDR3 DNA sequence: TGCGCCAGCAGCCAAGTACCCGGGCTCCAAGAGACCCAGTACTTC.

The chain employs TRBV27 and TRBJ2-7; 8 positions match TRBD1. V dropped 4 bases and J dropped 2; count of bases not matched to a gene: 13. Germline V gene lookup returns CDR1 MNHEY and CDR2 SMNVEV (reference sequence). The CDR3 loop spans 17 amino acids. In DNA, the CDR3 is TGTGCCAGCAGTTCGGGACAGGAGGGCATAGGGACCTACGAGCAGTACTTC. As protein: CASSSGQEGIGTYEQYF.

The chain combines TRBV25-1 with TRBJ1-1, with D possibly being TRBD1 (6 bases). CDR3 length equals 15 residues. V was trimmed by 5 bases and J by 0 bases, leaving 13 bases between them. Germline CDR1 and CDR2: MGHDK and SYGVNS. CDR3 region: CASSRIQGMNTEAFF. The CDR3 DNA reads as TGTGCCAGCAGTAGGATACAGGGAATGAACACTGAAGCTTTCTTT. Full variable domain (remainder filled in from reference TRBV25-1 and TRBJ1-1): EADIYQTPRYLVIGTGKKITLECSQTMGHDKMYWYQQDPGMELHLIHYSYGVNSTEKGDLSSESTVSRIRTEHFPLTLESARPSHTSQYLCASSRIQGMNTEAFFGQGTRLTVV.

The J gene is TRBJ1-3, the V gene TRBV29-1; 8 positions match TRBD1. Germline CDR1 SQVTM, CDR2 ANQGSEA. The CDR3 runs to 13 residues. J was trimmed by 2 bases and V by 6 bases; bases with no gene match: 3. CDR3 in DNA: TGCAGCGTACTGACAGGGGCTGGAAACACCATATATTTT. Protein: CSVLTGAGNTIYF.

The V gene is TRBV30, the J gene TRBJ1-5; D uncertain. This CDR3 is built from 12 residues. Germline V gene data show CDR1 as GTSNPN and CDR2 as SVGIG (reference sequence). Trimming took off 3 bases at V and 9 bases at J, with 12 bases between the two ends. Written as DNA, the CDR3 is TGTGCCTGGAGGGGCATGGGAGGGCCCCAGCATTTT. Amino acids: CAWRGMGGPQHF.